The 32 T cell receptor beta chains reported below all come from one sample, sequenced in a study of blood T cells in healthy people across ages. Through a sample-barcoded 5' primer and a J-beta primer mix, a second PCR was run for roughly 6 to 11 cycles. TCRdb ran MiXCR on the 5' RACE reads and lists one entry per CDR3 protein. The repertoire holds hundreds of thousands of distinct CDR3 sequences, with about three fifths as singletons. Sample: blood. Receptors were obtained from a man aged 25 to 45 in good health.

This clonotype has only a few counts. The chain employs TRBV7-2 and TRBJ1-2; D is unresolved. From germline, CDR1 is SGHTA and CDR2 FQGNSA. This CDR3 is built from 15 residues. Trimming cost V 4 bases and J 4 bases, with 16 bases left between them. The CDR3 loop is CASSSARTAGYGYTF. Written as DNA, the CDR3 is TGTGCCAGCAGCTCCGCGCGGACGGCTGGCTATGGCTACACCTTC.

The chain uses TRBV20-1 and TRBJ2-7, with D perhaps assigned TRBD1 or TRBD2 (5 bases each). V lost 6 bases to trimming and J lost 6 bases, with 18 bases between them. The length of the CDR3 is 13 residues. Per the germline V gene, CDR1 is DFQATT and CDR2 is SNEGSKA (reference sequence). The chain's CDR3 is CSAPKGPGTEQYF. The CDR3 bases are TGCAGTGCGCCGAAGGGCCCCGGGACCGAGCAGTACTTC.

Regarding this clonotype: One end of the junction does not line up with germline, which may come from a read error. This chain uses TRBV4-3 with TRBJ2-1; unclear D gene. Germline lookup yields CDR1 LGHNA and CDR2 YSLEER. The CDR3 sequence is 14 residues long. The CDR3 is CARSQTVSYNEQFF. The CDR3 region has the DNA TGCGCCCGCAGCCAAACGGTCTCCTACAATGAGCAGTTCTTC.

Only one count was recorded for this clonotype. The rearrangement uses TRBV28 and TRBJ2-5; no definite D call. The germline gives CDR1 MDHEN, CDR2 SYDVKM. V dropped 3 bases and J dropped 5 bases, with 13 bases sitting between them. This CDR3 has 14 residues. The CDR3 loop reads CASSFGHGRETQYF. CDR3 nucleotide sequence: TGTGCCAGCAGTTTTGGTCACGGCCGGGAGACCCAGTACTTC.

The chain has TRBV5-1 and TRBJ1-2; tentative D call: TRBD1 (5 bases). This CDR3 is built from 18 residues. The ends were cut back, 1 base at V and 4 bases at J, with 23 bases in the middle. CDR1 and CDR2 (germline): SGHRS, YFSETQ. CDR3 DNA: TGCGCCAGCAGCTTGTGGGCCGCTGAACCGGGACTCTTCTATGGCTACACCTTC. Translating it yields CASSLWAAEPGLFYGYTF.

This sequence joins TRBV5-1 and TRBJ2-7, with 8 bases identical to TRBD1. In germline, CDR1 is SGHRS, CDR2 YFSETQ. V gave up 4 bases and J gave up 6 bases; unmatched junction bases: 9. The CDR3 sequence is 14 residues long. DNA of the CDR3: TGCGCCAGCAGCCTCGGGACAGGCATACGCGAGCAGTACTTC. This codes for CASSLGTGIREQYF.

CDR3 sequence reads: CASSLQGFHYEQYF. The CDR3 bases are TGTGCCAGTAGTTTACAGGGATTCCACTACGAGCAGTACTTC. The chain has TRBV19 and TRBJ2-7, with D tentatively TRBD1 (6 bases). V lost 5 bases and J lost 3, with 14 bases in between. The CDR3 loop spans 14 amino acids. The germline V gene encodes CDR1 LNHDA and CDR2 SQIVND (reference sequence).

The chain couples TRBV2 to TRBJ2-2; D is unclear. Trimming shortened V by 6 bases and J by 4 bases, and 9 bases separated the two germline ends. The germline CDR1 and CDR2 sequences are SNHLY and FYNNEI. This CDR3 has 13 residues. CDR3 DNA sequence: TGTGCCAGCAGCAGGTTCTCCACCGGGGAGCTGTTTTTT. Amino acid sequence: CASSRFSTGELFF.

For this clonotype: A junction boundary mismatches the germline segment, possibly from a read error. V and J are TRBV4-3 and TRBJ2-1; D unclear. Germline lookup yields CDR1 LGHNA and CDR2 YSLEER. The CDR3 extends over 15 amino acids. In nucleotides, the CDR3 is TGCGCCAGCAGACAAGATCGGCTAGAGTACAATGAGCAGTTCTTC. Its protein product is CASRQDRLEYNEQFF.

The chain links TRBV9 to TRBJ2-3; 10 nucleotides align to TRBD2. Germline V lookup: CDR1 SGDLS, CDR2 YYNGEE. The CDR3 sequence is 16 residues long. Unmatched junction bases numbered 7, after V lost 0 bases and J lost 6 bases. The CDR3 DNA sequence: TGTGCCAGCAGCGTAGCCGGAGCGGGGGGGCGGGATACGCAGTATTTT. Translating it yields CASSVAGAGGRDTQYF.

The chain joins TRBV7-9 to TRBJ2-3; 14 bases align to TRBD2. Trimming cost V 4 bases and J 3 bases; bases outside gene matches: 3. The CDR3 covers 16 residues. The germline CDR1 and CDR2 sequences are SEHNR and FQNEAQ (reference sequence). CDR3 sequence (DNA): TGTGCCAGCAGCTCGACTAGCGGGGGGGGTACAGATACGCAGTATTTT. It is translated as CASSSTSGGGTDTQYF.

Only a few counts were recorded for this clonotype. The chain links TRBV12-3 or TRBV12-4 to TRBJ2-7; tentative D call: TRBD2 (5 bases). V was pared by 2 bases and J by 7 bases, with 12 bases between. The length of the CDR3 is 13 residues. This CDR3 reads CASSLRAGGEQYF. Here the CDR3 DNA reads TGTGCCAGCAGTTTAAGGGCCGGCGGGGAGCAGTACTTC.

CDR3 region: CASSQGDRPSFGETQYF. CDR3 in DNA: TGTGCCAGCAGCCAAGGGGACAGGCCATCGTTCGGAGAGACCCAGTACTTC. J is TRBJ2-5 and V is TRBV4-2; the match to TRBD1 covers 8 bases. Trimming took 1 base from V and 4 from J; bases not matched to a gene: 11. Looked up from germline, CDR1 is LGHNA and CDR2 is YNFKEQ. The CDR3 loop spans 17 amino acids.

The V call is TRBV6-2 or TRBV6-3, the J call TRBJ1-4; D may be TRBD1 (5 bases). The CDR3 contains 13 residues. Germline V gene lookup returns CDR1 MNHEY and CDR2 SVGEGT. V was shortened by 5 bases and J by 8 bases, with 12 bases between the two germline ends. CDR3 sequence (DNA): TGTGCCAGCAGTGACGGGGACTTCGAAAAACTGTTTTTT. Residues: CASSDGDFEKLFF.

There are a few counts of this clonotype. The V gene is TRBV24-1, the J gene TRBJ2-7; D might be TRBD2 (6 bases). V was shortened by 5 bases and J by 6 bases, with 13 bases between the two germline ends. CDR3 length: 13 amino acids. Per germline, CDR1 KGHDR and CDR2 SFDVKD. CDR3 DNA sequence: TGTGCCACCAGTGCGGGAGTCTTGAGCGAGCAGTACTTC. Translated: CATSAGVLSEQYF.

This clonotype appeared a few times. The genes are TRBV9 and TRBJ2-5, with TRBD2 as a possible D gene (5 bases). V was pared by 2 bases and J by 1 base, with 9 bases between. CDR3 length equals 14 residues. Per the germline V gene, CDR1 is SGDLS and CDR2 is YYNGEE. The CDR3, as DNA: TGTGCCAGCAGCGTCGGAGGCCTCCAAGAGACCCAGTACTTC. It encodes CASSVGGLQETQYF.

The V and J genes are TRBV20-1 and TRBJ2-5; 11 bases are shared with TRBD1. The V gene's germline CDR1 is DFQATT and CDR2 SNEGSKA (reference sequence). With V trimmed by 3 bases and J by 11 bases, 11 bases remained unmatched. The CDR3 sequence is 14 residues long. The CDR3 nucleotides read TGCAGTGCTAGCCCCGGGACAGGGGGTCTTGAGCAGTACTTC. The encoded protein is CSASPGTGGLEQYF.

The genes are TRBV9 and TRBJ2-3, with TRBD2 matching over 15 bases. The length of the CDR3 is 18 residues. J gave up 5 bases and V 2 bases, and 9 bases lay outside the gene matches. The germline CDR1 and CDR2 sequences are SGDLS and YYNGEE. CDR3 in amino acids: CASSVNPGLAGGRDTQYF. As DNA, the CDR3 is TGTGCCAGCAGCGTGAATCCGGGACTAGCGGGGGGACGAGATACGCAGTATTTT.

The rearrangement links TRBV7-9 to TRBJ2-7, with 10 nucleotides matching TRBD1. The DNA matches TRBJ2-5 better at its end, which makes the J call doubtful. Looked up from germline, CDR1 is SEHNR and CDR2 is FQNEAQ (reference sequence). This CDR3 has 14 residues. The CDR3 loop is CASRPGQGEKTQYF. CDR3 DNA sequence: TGTGCCAGCAGACCAGGACAGGGGGAAAAGACCCAGTACTTC.

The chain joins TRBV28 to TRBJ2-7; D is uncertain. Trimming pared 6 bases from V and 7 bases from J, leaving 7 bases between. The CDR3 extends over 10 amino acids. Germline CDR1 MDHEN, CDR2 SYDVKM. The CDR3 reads CASSIHEQYF. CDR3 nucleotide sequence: TGTGCCAGCAGCATACATGAGCAGTACTTC.

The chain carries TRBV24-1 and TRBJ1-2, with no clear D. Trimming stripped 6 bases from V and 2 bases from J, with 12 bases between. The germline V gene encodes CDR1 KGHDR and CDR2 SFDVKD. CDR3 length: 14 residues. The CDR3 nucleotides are TGTGCCACCAGTCCCTCGGACCCAAACTATGGCTACACCTTC. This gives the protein CATSPSDPNYGYTF.

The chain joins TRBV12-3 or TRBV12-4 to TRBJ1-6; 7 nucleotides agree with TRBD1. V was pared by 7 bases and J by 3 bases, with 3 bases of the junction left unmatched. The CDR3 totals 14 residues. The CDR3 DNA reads TGTGCCAGCAAACGGGACAGCTATAATTCACCCCTCCACTTT. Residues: CASKRDSYNSPLHF.

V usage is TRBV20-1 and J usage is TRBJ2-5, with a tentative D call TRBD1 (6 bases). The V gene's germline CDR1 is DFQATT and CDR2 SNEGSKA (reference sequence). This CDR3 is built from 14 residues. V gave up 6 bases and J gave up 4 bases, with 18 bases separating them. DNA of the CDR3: TGCAGTGCCAAACCAGGGGCTGGGCCAGAGACCCAGTACTTC. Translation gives CSAKPGAGPETQYF.

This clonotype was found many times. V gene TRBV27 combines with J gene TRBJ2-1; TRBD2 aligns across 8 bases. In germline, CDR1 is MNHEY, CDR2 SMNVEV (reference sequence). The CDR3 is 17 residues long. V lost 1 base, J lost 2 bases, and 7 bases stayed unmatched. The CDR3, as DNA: TGTGCCAGCAGTTTATTTAGCGGGGCACGGACCTACAATGAGCAGTTCTTC. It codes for CASSLFSGARTYNEQFF.

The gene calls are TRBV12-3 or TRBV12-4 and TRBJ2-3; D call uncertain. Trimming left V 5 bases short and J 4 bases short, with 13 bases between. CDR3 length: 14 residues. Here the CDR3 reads CASSRQDPPDTQYF. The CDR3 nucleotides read TGTGCCAGCAGTAGACAAGACCCCCCAGATACGCAGTATTTT.

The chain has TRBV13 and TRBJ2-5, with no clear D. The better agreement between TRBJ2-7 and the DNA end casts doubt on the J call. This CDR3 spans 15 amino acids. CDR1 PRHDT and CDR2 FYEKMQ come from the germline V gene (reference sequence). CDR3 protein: CASSLSASLRYEQYF. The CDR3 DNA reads TGTGCCAGCAGCTTATCAGCCAGCCTGCGGTACGAGCAGTACTTC.

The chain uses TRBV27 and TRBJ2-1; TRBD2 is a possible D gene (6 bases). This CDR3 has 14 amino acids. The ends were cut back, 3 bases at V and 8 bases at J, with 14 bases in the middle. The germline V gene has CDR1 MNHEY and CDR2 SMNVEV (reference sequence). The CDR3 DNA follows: TGTGCCAGCAGTTTGCTGGGGGGTGGCGATGAGCAGTTCTTC. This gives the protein CASSLLGGGDEQFF.

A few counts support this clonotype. The DNA of the CDR3 is TGTGCCAGCAGCCAAGATCAGGGGGTTCACTATGGCTACACCTTC. It specifies CASSQDQGVHYGYTF. The gene calls are TRBV3-1 and TRBJ1-2, with 7 bases matching TRBD1. CDR3 length: 15 residues. Trimming took 0 bases from V and 3 from J; bases not matched to a gene: 4. The germline V gene encodes CDR1 LGHDT and CDR2 YNNKEL (reference sequence).

The CDR3 loop is CASSVEGLGLDNEQFF. CDR3 DNA sequence: TGTGCCAGCAGCGTAGAAGGATTGGGACTAGACAATGAGCAGTTCTTC. J is TRBJ2-1 and V is TRBV9, with 8 positions matching TRBD2. Germline CDR1 is SGDLS and CDR2 is YYNGEE. The CDR3 has 16 amino acids. V lost 0 bases to trimming and J lost 5 bases; unmatched junction nucleotides: 7. The full variable domain, completed using reference TRBV9 and TRBJ2-1, is DSGVTQTPKHLITATGQRVTLRCSPRSGDLSVYWYQQSLDQGLQFLIQYYNGEERAKGNILERFSAQQFPDLHSELNLSSLELGDSALYFCASSVEGLGLDNEQFFGPGTRLTVL.

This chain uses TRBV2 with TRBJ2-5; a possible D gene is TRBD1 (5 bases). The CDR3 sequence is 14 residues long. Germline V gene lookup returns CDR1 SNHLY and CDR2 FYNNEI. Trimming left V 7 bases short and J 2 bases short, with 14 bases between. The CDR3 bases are TGTGCCAGCATGAGACGGACACTACAAGAGACCCAGTACTTC. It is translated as CASMRRTLQETQYF.

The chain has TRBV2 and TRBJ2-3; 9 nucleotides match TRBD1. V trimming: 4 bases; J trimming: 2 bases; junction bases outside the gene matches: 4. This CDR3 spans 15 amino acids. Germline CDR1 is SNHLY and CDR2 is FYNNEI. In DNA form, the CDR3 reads TGTGCCAGCAGTGGACGGACAGGGGCCACAGATACGCAGTATTTT. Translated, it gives CASSGRTGATDTQYF.

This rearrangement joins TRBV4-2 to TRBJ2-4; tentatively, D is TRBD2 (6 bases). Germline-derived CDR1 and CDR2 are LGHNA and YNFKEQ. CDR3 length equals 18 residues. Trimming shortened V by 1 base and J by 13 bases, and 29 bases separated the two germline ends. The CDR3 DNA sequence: TGTGCCAGCAGCCAAGGGGCGGGAATAGCGAACACCTACAATGAGCAGTACTTC. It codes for CASSQGAGIANTYNEQYF.